These 14 T cell receptor beta chains were all obtained from the same sample, sequenced in a study of CXCR3-negative and CXCR3-positive naive CD8 T cells (dated by TCRdb to the late 2010s). The paper's findings and limits, for the study overall: Compared with CXCR3-negative naive cells, CXCR3-positive naive cells had TRB CDR3s with higher hydrophobicity (lower Kidera factor 4), lower energy, and higher strength and volume indices.

These receptors have no identified antigens. TCRdb shows the sequencer as NextSeq 550. The Human TCR Profiling Kit (MiLaboratory) was used to make UMI-labeled 5' RACE TRB cDNA libraries. The reads were reprocessed in TCRdb, with one entry per CDR3 protein sequence and no accompanying DNA. This sample's table lists roughly 6,000 distinct CDR3 sequences. The ten largest clonotypes hold roughly 1.6% of the sample. Sequencing was done on a sample of naive CXCR3+ CD8+ T cells from blood. In light of the paper, this sample's cell subset or site label describes: CD45RO-CCR7+CD27+CD95- naive CD8+ T cells expressing CXCR3 (TNR3+). Receptor source: a human donor in good health. Some clones in this sample may be carry-over from other donors' samples.

This chain connects TRBV7-3 to TRBJ2-1; TCRdb selects TRBD2, and the lack of DNA leaves this call unchecked. The CDR3 is 16 amino acids. CDR1 and CDR2 (germline): SGHTA, FQGTGA. CDR3 residues: CASSLIGGLAEDEQFF.

This clonotype counts as medium-sized by frequency. This chain joins TRBV29-1 and TRBJ2-1; TCRdb indicates TRBD2, and absent DNA this call remains unverified. The length of the CDR3 is 14 residues. Germline V CDR1 and CDR2: SQVTM, ANQGSEA. The CDR3 sequence: CSVVGLAGVSEQFF.

The chain recombines TRBV27 with TRBJ1-1; TCRdb calls TRBD1, which cannot be checked without DNA. Germline V gene sequence: CDR1 MNHEY, CDR2 SMNVEV (reference sequence). This CDR3 region has 17 residues. Here the CDR3 reads CAIVRGTGVSVNSEAFF.

Considering frequency, this clonotype is medium-sized. The chain links TRBV4-1 to TRBJ1-5; checking the TCRdb D call of TRBD1 is not possible without DNA. Germline CDR1 reads MGHRA; CDR2 reads YSYEKL. The CDR3 has 17 residues. CDR3 sequence: CASSQEGHPFSNQPQHF.

Considering frequency, this clonotype is medium-sized. The V gene is TRBV29-1, the J gene TRBJ2-1; no DNA is available, so the TRBD1 call from TCRdb remains unchecked. Germline V gives CDR1 SQVTM, CDR2 ANQGSEA. The CDR3 is 17 residues long. The CDR3 reads CSVGHDWESRFLDEQFF.

This clonotype is deemed medium-sized by its frequency. This rearrangement joins TRBV24-1 to TRBJ2-2; TCRdb gives TRBD2 as the D gene, but with no DNA this cannot be confirmed. Germline CDR1 reads KGHDR; CDR2 reads SFDVKD. This CDR3 region has 17 residues. CDR3 amino acids: CATSDLKGLGDTGELFF.

By frequency, this clonotype is medium-sized. The chain links TRBV5-1 to TRBJ2-1; TCRdb proposes TRBD1, but this gene call is untestable without DNA. The CDR3 is made up of 15 amino acids. Germline values: CDR1 SGHRS, CDR2 YFSETQ. CDR3 sequence: CASSHQGAFNNEQFF.

The rearrangement uses TRBV29-1 and TRBJ1-1. Germline V gives CDR1 SQVTM, CDR2 ANQGSEA. This CDR3 region has 13 residues. The CDR3 spells CSVVKGPPQGAFF.

The chain uses TRBV27 and TRBJ1-6. Germline assignment: CDR1 MNHEY and CDR2 SMNVEV (reference sequence). The CDR3 sequence is 17 residues long. The CDR3: CASSSPHQAGYNSPLHF.

This clonotype is deemed medium-sized by its frequency. This chain uses TRBV7-2 with TRBJ2-7; TCRdb outputs TRBD1, but without DNA this stays unchecked. Germline-derived CDR1 and CDR2 are SGHTA and FQGNSA. This CDR3 spans 15 amino acids. This chain's CDR3 is CASSLPSGGIDEQYF.

The rearrangement uses TRBV7-6 and TRBJ2-5; TCRdb indicates TRBD1, and absent DNA this call remains unverified. The CDR3 totals 16 residues. Germline V gene sequence: CDR1 SGHVS, CDR2 FNYEAQ. The CDR3 is CASSLGTGKYQETQYF. The full variable domain, rest sourced from reference TRBV7-6 and TRBJ2-5, is GAGVSQSPRYKVTKRGQDVALRCDPISGHVSLYWYRQALGQGPEFLTYFNYEAQQDKSGLPNDRFSAERPEGSISTLTIQRTEQRDSAMYRCASSLGTGKYQETQYFGPGTRLLVL.

Its frequency marks this clonotype as medium-sized. This rearrangement joins TRBV7-9 to TRBJ2-7; the TRBD2 assignment by TCRdb is unverifiable without DNA. The CDR3 is made up of 15 amino acids. CDR1 is SEHNR, CDR2 FQNEAQ, per germline (reference sequence). The CDR3 reads CAIDLRGGSTYEQYF. The whole variable domain, remainder taken from reference TRBV7-9 and TRBJ2-7, is DTGVSQNPRHKITKRGQNVTFRCDPISEHNRLYWYRQTLGQGPEFLTYFQNEAQLEKSRLLSDRFSAERPKGSFSTLEIQRTEQGDSAMYLCAIDLRGGSTYEQYFGPGTRLTVT.

The rearrangement uses TRBV7-9 and TRBJ2-3. This CDR3 contains 14 residues. Germline V gene data show CDR1 as SEHNR and CDR2 as FQNEAQ (reference sequence). CDR3 loop: CASSSTAGTDTQYF.

The chain couples TRBV6-2 or TRBV6-3 to TRBJ2-7; the TCRdb D gene call, TRBD1, has no DNA to confirm it. This CDR3 is 13 amino acids long. Germline V gene data show CDR1 as MNHEY and CDR2 as SVGEGT. The CDR3 sequence: CASSYGDDYEQYF.